This T cell receptor beta chain was found in a study of shared clonotypes between healthy human individuals (dated by TCRdb to about 2020). Context from the whole study: Three men and two women, aged 18 to 49 years, made up the cohort. Per donor, leukapheresis produced somewhere between about 0.85 and 9.5 billion PBMCs. To increase sequencing depth and limit assay-specific biases, TCR repertoire library preparation and sequencing were carried out by different laboratories using diverse techniques. For each donor, three plates each were used for CD4 naive and CD4 memory, two plates were used for CD8 naive, and one plate was used for CD8 memory. The study deeply sequenced blood TCR repertoires of about 5 healthy adults to estimate repertoire size and the extent of clonotype sharing between individuals. Findings and caveats that apply to the study as a whole: The small number of donors limited the genetic and exposure-history diversity represented. Higher generation probabilities were observed for clonotypes shared by all four sorted-subset donors than for non-shared clonotypes. Across a few donors, roughly 5.4% of naive CD4, around 3.5% of naive CD8, roughly 2.3% of memory CD4, and about 0.4% of memory CD8 clonotypes were shared. Naive subsets generally had larger estimated clonotype richness than memory subsets. Incomplete sequencing was indicated by rarefaction of sorted-subset datasets, despite the large sequencing depth. Sampling was restricted to blood, and TCR repertoires in tissue are likely to differ from TCR repertoires in blood. Pairwise subsampling indicated that sequencing depth was expected to affect the degree of clonotype sharing among donors.

Healthy HIV-negative adults with no recently reported acute infections or vaccinations were included as donors. Every donor was a Caucasian adult living in Nashville, Tennessee, USA. CD4+ T cells were enriched by magnetic negative selection, after which naive cells were positively selected on CD45RA and the negative fraction was taken as the memory subset. Blood was collected by leukapheresis, and PBMCs were isolated by Ficoll-Histopaque density gradient centrifugation and then cryopreserved in liquid nitrogen vapor phase. Analytical flow cytometry was used to check the purity and quantity of each magnetically sorted T cell population. Genomic DNA was isolated from every sorted fraction and measured by UV absorbance on a Nanodrop 2000c. From the germline V gene, CDR1 is MDHEN and CDR2 is SYDVKM. The germline ends are 9 bases apart after V is trimmed by 2 bases and J by 1 base. The CDR3 measures 15 amino acids from cysteine to phenylalanine. Only the CDR3 region is kept as DNA, spanning 45 bases read in frame from base 1.

With respect to this clone: The antigen this receptor binds is unknown. No base-level quality is on record; no much larger clone is a single base apart. The same CDR3 arises from other DNA sequences in this sample as well.

Using the deep immunoSEQ assay, TCR CDR3 regions were amplified from genomic DNA by multiplex PCR. Extracted genomic DNA from each cell subset was spread evenly across all wells of several immunoSEQ 96-well plates, with each plate serving as a replicate. Each replicate PCR for sorted subsets received around 0.2 ug genomic DNA, equal to about 29,000 T cell genomes. Purified libraries were measured with a Qubit 3.0 fluorometer, size-checked on a Bioanalyzer 2100, and measured again with the KAPA Library Quantification kit. Every immunoSEQ 96-well plate was sequenced on a separate single-read 150-cycle Illumina NextSeq 550 flow cell. The study's processing was this. The immunoSEQ output contained only junctional sequences without quality scores, so filtering could not match that applied to full-length reads. Sequences were annotated with PyIR, a Python wrapper for IgBLAST v1.9, using IMGT germline references to assign V/J genes and CDR3. Reads were removed for weak V/J assignments (E-value above 1e-6), missing CDR3, stop codons, out-of-frame junctions, or ambiguous translated residues. A V3J clonotype was defined by an identical inferred V gene, J gene, and CDR3 amino acid sequence. Percentage overlap between repertoires was computed as shared unique clonotypes divided by the size of the smaller repertoire. Three approaches were used to assess repertoire richness: RTK rarefaction, the Chao1 estimator, and Recon v2.1 estimates of unobserved clonotypes. Generation probabilities for all TCRbeta clonotypes obtained by the gDNA method from a handful of donors were computed using OLGA. The immuneACCESS repertoire file appears here via TCRdb, limited to in-frame rearrangements. These files lack a portion of the clones; in checked studies, under half of the deficit traces to unresolved V genes, and the cause of the others is not known. V and J calls and clone size follow that table, whereas D and trimming were derived from the DNA. In all, the sample holds about 1,500,000 clones, and roughly 97% of those were seen once. The leading ten clones occupy approximately 1.1% of the sample.

Sequencing input: naive CD4+ T cells sorted from blood. The sample's cell subset or site label is to be understood as: CD45RA+ positively selected. The clonotype comes from a man aged 25 to 40 in good health. In this chain, TRBV28 is recombined with TRBJ2-1, with the identity of the D gene unclear. The sequence in DNA is TGTGCCAGCAGTTTAGGTGGGTCTTCCTACAATGAGCAGTTCTTC. It translates to CASSLGGSSYNEQFF.